This TCR beta chain originates from a study of identical twins. TCRdb recomputed calls from the 5' RACE reads with MiXCR, one row per CDR3 protein. Of 650,000 to 800,000 distinct CDR3 sequences in the sample, 8.6% are singletons; the top ten hold more than 0.75%. The CDR3 runs 17 residues. Germline lookup yields CDR1 SGHKS and CDR2 YYEKEE (reference sequence). V was pared by 6 bases and J by 0 bases, with 16 bases between. The same specimen was also included in a second study, on yellow fever vaccine responses in identical twins.

The source is a woman in her late teens or twenties in good health. Sequenced: PBMCs. The rearrangement joins TRBV5-5 to TRBJ2-6, with D unclear. The CDR3, as DNA: TGTGCCAGCACCTCTTGGCAGGTTCGCTCTGGGGCCAACGTCCTGACTTTC. It specifies CASTSWQVRSGANVLTF.